The following is a TCR beta chain sequence with its context. Its target is unknown. Quantitative 5'-RACE with molecular barcodes produced the TCR beta libraries. Each CDR3 protein gets one entry after TCRdb re-called the 5' RACE reads with MiXCR. Seen here are around 220,000 distinct CDR3 sequences, about 17% observed once, and the top ten hold about 42%. Germline-derived CDR1 and CDR2 are SGHTA and FQGNSA. The length of the CDR3 is 14 residues. V gave up 4 bases and J gave up 9 bases, with 16 bases separating them. This sample stems from a study of CD8 T cells in ankylosing spondylitis. Notes on the study in general: There was a TCR beta motif, made of roughly eight highly homologous variants, that appeared characteristic of ankylosing spondylitis blood.

The chain employs TRBV7-2 and TRBJ2-1; D possibly corresponds to TRBD1 (6 bases). The sequencing input was blood, either unsorted or a sorted T cell fraction (not recorded which). The sequence came from a male donor with ankylosing spondylitis. CDR3 sequence (DNA): TGTGCCAGCAGCTCGCTGACAGGTATGGGTGAGCAGTTCTTC. It encodes CASSSLTGMGEQFF.